A single sample gave rise to the 26 T cell receptor beta chains below, sequenced in a study of blood T cell repertoires in COVID-19. Profiled with immunoSEQ multiplex PCR; TCRdb holds only in-frame clones, not every one. Here the sample spans hundreds of thousands of clones, 75% to 90% being singletons. Sequencing was done on a sample of peripheral blood. Receptors originate from a human donor in a cohort sampled during active COVID-19.

This chain uses TRBV2 with TRBJ2-7; weak D call: TRBD1 (6 bases). With 1 base removed from V and 5 bases from J, the gap between germline ends came to 15 bases. The CDR3 has 15 amino acids. Per germline, CDR1 SNHLY and CDR2 FYNNEI. CDR3 protein: CASSEEQGRFNEQYF. As DNA, the CDR3 is TGTGCCAGCAGTGAAGAGCAGGGGCGCTTCAACGAGCAGTACTTC.

The genes are TRBV6-5 and TRBJ1-4; TRBD1 aligns across 7 bases. J lost 8 bases, V lost 2 bases, and 8 bases had no gene match. The germline gives CDR1 MNHEY, CDR2 SVGAGI. The CDR3 loop spans 15 amino acids. The CDR3 DNA is TGTGCCAGCAGTTACCGAGAGGGGGCGGGCGAAAAACTGTTTTTT. Protein product: CASSYREGAGEKLFF.

The chain employs TRBV4-1 and TRBJ2-1, with D perhaps matching TRBD2 (5 bases). The V gene lost 4 bases and the J gene lost 6 bases, with 19 bases spanning the gap. Germline values: CDR1 MGHRA, CDR2 YSYEKL. The CDR3 sequence is 16 residues long. The DNA for the CDR3 is TGCGCCAGCAGCCCCACCGATTCCGGGGTCCCCAATGAGCAGTTCTTC. Amino acid sequence: CASSPTDSGVPNEQFF.

The V and J genes are TRBV7-2 and TRBJ2-5; D gene uncertain. The CDR3 loop spans 14 amino acids. Germline V lookup: CDR1 SGHTA, CDR2 FQGNSA. With 1 base removed from V and 5 bases from J, the gap between germline ends came to 11 bases. CDR3 nucleotides: TGTGCCAGCAGCTTAGTACTGTTCGGGGAGACCCAGTACTTC. Protein sequence: CASSLVLFGETQYF.

Details on this clone: Additional DNA sequences in this sample encode the identical CDR3. This rearrangement joins TRBV18 to TRBJ1-1, with 8 bases identical to TRBD1. Trimming at V came to 3 bases and at J to 0 bases, leaving 0 bases not matched to a gene. Germline V lookup: CDR1 KGHSH, CDR2 LQKENI. There are 14 residues in the CDR3. The CDR3 is CASSPTGVNTEAFF. Written as DNA, the CDR3 is TGTGCCAGCTCACCGACAGGGGTGAACACTGAAGCTTTCTTT.

This clone has only one observation. The chain is built from TRBV6-4 and TRBJ1-5; TRBD1 aligns across 8 bases. This CDR3 has 17 amino acids. V lost 6 bases to trimming and J lost 3 bases; unmatched junction nucleotides: 13. CDR1 and CDR2 (germline): MRHNA, SNTAGT. CDR3 in amino acids: CASRKGRGHSVNQPQHF. CDR3 DNA sequence: TGTGCCAGCAGAAAAGGCAGGGGGCATAGTGTCAATCAGCCCCAGCATTTT.

The chain couples TRBV10-3 to TRBJ2-5; D gene uncertain. From germline, CDR1 is ENHRY and CDR2 SYGVKD. The ends were cut back, 8 bases at V and 2 bases at J, with 12 bases in the middle. This CDR3 spans 13 amino acids. The CDR3 sequence is CAIHRTLQETQYF. In nucleotides, the CDR3 is TGTGCCATCCACAGAACCTTACAAGAGACCCAGTACTTC.

The V gene is TRBV19, the J gene TRBJ2-7; D possibly corresponds to TRBD1 (5 bases). The CDR3 extends over 17 amino acids. Germline CDR1 is LNHDA and CDR2 is SQIVND (reference sequence). V shed 3 bases and J shed 3 bases, with 21 bases lying between them. CDR3 protein: CASSISTDSTRFYEQYF. The CDR3 nucleotides are TGTGCCAGTAGTATCTCGACAGACTCTACCCGATTCTACGAGCAGTACTTC. Filled out from reference TRBV19 and TRBJ2-7, the complete variable domain reads DGGITQSPKYLFRKEGQNVTLSCEQNLNHDAMYWYRQDPGQGLRLIYYSQIVNDFQKGDIAEGYSVSREKKESFPLTVTSAQKNPTAFYLCASSISTDSTRFYEQYFGPGTRLTVT.

J is TRBJ2-1 and V is TRBV19, with unresolved D. There are 15 residues in the CDR3. The ends were cut back, 6 bases at V and 6 bases at J, with 18 bases in the middle. Germline V gene lookup returns CDR1 LNHDA and CDR2 SQIVND (reference sequence). CDR3 protein: CASSIQERRSNEQFF. Here the CDR3 DNA reads TGTGCCAGTAGCATTCAGGAAAGGCGTAGCAATGAGCAGTTCTTC.

This chain uses TRBV7-9 with TRBJ1-4; 7 nucleotides line up with TRBD1. CDR1 and CDR2 from the germline V gene are SEHNR and FQNEAQ (reference sequence). The J segment lost 4 bases and the V segment lost 0 bases, leaving 2 bases of the junction unmatched. This CDR3 region has 15 residues. The CDR3 bases are TGTGCCAGCAGCTTAGCGGGACAGAATAATGAAAAACTGTTTTTT. It yields the protein CASSLAGQNNEKLFF.

This sequence joins TRBV11-1 and TRBJ2-1, with 10 bases that match TRBD2. Germline values: CDR1 SGHAT, CDR2 FQDESV (reference sequence). The CDR3 covers 16 residues. V shed 10 bases and J 3 bases; nucleotides not matched to a gene: 12. CDR3 sequence: CAKPPPLAGFYNEQFF. Written as DNA, the CDR3 is TGTGCCAAACCTCCCCCACTAGCGGGATTCTACAATGAGCAGTTCTTC. Looking up the rest from reference TRBV11-1 and TRBJ2-1 gives the full variable domain: EAEVAQSPRYKITEKSQAVAFWCDPISGHATLYWYRQILGQGPELLVQFQDESVVDDSQLPKDRFSAERLKGVDSTLKIQPAELGDSAMYLCAKPPPLAGFYNEQFFGPGTRLTVL.

The V gene is TRBV19, the J gene TRBJ2-1; D may be TRBD1 (5 bases). V lost 7 bases to trimming and J lost 8 bases, with 12 bases between them. This CDR3 has 12 amino acids. Germline assignment: CDR1 LNHDA and CDR2 SQIVND (reference sequence). CDR3 in amino acids: CASKAWGYEQFF. CDR3 sequence (DNA): TGTGCCAGTAAAGCGTGGGGCTATGAGCAGTTCTTC.

V and J are TRBV12-2 and TRBJ2-3; the table names TRBD2, a call not compared with the DNA. TRBV12-2 is a pseudogene locus. CDR3 length: 18 amino acids. The DNA of the CDR3 is TGTGCAAGTCGCCCGGTCGTTATTAGGGGGGGACACACAGATACGCAGTATTTT. It is translated as CASRPVVIRGGHTDTQYF.

The genes are TRBV15 and TRBJ1-5; a possible D gene is TRBD1 (5 bases). CDR1 LNHNV and CDR2 YYDKDF come from the germline V gene (reference sequence). Trimming shortened V by 0 bases and J by 5 bases, and 11 bases separated the two germline ends. This CDR3 comprises 15 residues. CDR3 in amino acids: CATSREPTGDQPQHF. In DNA form, the CDR3 reads TGTGCCACCAGCAGAGAGCCTACAGGAGATCAGCCCCAGCATTTT.

The rearrangement joins TRBV11-2 to TRBJ1-2; maybe TRBD1 (6 bases). This CDR3 has 12 amino acids. V was trimmed by 5 bases and J by 8 bases, leaving 12 bases between them. The germline V gene has CDR1 SGHAT and CDR2 FQNNGV. CDR3: CASSNGGSGYTF. The CDR3 bases are TGTGCCAGCAGCAATGGGGGCTCCGGCTACACCTTC.

The rearrangement joins TRBV6-6 to TRBJ2-7; a possible D gene is TRBD1 (6 bases). The CDR3 totals 15 residues. Per the germline V gene, CDR1 is MNHNY and CDR2 is SVGAGI (reference sequence). Trimming pared 5 bases from V and 2 bases from J, leaving 16 bases between. CDR3 coding DNA: TGTGCCAGCAGTAAAACAGGGTTGAGGCCCTACGAGCAGTACTTC. Translated: CASSKTGLRPYEQYF.

The chain links TRBV12-5 to TRBJ1-5, with 8 bases identical to TRBD1. CDR3 length equals 15 residues. V trimming: 0 bases; J trimming: 4 bases; junction bases outside the gene matches: 2. Germline assignment: CDR1 LGHNT and CDR2 FRNRAP. In nucleotides, the CDR3 is TGTGCTAGTGGTTTGGTCGACAGGGGTAATCAGCCCCAGCATTTT. This codes for CASGLVDRGNQPQHF. Together with reference TRBV12-5 and TRBJ1-5, the CDR3 gives the full variable domain: DARVTQTPRHKVTEMGQEVTMRCQPILGHNTVFWYRQTMMQGLELLAYFRNRAPLDDSGMPKDRFSAEMPDATLATLKIQPSEPRDSAVYFCASGLVDRGNQPQHFGDGTRLSIL.

This rearrangement joins TRBV5-4 to TRBJ2-4; 9 bases fit TRBD1. CDR1 SGHNT and CDR2 YYREEE come from the germline V gene (reference sequence). Unmatched junction bases numbered 10, after V lost 4 bases and J lost 5 bases. This CDR3 has 16 amino acids. CDR3 amino acids: CASSAQTGQGQNIQYF. The CDR3 DNA reads as TGTGCCAGCAGCGCCCAAACGGGACAGGGACAAAACATTCAGTACTTC.

This sequence joins TRBV7-6 and TRBJ2-1, with 8 positions matching TRBD1. This CDR3 contains 13 residues. Germline V gene data show CDR1 as SGHVS and CDR2 as FNYEAQ. V lost 1 base to trimming and J lost 7 bases; unmatched junction nucleotides: 0. CDR3 coding DNA: TGTGCCAGCAGCTTAGGACAGGGGAATGAGCAGTTCTTC. Translating it yields CASSLGQGNEQFF. Combining the CDR3 with reference TRBV7-6 and TRBJ2-1 gives the whole variable domain GAGVSQSPRYKVTKRGQDVALRCDPISGHVSLYWYRQALGQGPEFLTYFNYEAQQDKSGLPNDRFSAERPEGSISTLTIQRTEQRDSAMYRCASSLGQGNEQFFGPGTRLTVL.

This chain links TRBV7-9 with TRBJ2-7, with 9 bases fitting TRBD1. CDR1 is SEHNR, CDR2 FQNEAQ, per germline (reference sequence). The CDR3 is made up of 14 amino acids. With 9 bases clipped from V and 3 bases from J, the junction kept 9 bases outside the gene matches. DNA for the CDR3: TGTGCCAGTTCACACAGGGGGCCTGTCTACGAGCAGTACTTC. Protein sequence: CASSHRGPVYEQYF. The complete variable domain, with remaining parts taken from reference TRBV7-9 and TRBJ2-7, reads DTGVSQNPRHKITKRGQNVTFRCDPISEHNRLYWYRQTLGQGPEFLTYFQNEAQLEKSRLLSDRFSAERPKGSFSTLEIQRTEQGDSAMYLCASSHRGPVYEQYFGPGTRLTVT.

The V and J genes are TRBV14 and TRBJ2-7; TRBD2 matches at 8 bases. Trimming removed 1 base from V and 2 bases from J; junction bases left unmatched: 10. CDR3 size: 17 residues. The germline CDR1 and CDR2 sequences are SGHDN and FVKESK. The chain's CDR3 is CASSQAVGPGGAYEQYF. Here the CDR3 DNA reads TGTGCCAGCAGCCAAGCGGTTGGCCCCGGGGGGGCCTACGAGCAGTACTTC. The full variable domain, in which reference TRBV14 and TRBJ2-7 provide the parts outside the CDR3, is EAGVTQFPSHSVIEKGQTVTLRCDPISGHDNLYWYRRVMGKEIKFLLHFVKESKQDESGMPNNRFLAERTGGTYSTLKVQPAELEDSGVYFCASSQAVGPGGAYEQYFGPGTRLTVT.

The chain combines TRBV5-1 with TRBJ2-7; 9 positions agree with TRBD2. Germline lookup yields CDR1 SGHRS and CDR2 YFSETQ. The CDR3 loop spans 14 amino acids. Germline trimming cut 4 bases from V and 3 bases from J; bases unmatched to any gene: 5. The CDR3 protein is CASSPLAGHYEQYF. In DNA form, the CDR3 reads TGCGCCAGCAGCCCGCTAGCGGGGCACTACGAGCAGTACTTC.

V gene TRBV4-1 combines with J gene TRBJ2-7, with 8 bases that match TRBD2. The germline V gene encodes CDR1 MGHRA and CDR2 YSYEKL. This CDR3 is 15 amino acids long. J lost 3 bases, V lost 4 bases, and 8 bases had no gene match. CDR3 sequence (DNA): TGCGCCAGCAGCCCCAAAGCGGGGGCAGACTACGAGCAGTACTTC. It encodes CASSPKAGADYEQYF.

J is TRBJ2-7 and V is TRBV19; D perhaps matches TRBD1 (5 bases). This CDR3 contains 14 residues. CDR1 is LNHDA, CDR2 SQIVND, per germline (reference sequence). V gave up 5 bases and J gave up 3 bases, with 14 bases separating them. This CDR3 is CASSPQGLSYEQYF. CDR3 DNA sequence: TGTGCCAGTAGTCCCCAGGGTCTCAGCTACGAGCAGTACTTC.

This chain joins TRBV6-5 and TRBJ1-3; a weak D match, TRBD1 (6 bases). The germline gives CDR1 MNHEY, CDR2 SVGAGI. Between the trimmed V and J ends, which lost 7 bases and 8 bases, there was a span of 15 bases. The CDR3 sequence is 13 residues long. The CDR3 DNA is TGTGCCAGCAAGACACAGGGAAGCGACACCATATATTTT. It codes for CASKTQGSDTIYF.

This rearrangement joins TRBV4-1 to TRBJ2-5; 11 bases agree with TRBD1. The CDR3 covers 16 residues. With V trimmed by 0 bases and J by 5 bases, 5 bases remained unmatched. In germline, CDR1 is MGHRA, CDR2 YSYEKL. CDR3 nucleotides: TGCGCCAGCAGCCAAGATTGGACAGGGGGCTGGGAGACCCAGTACTTC. The encoded protein is CASSQDWTGGWETQYF.